Below, one T cell receptor (beta chain) is given with its context. The data were taken from a study of OX40 agonist ivuxolimab in advanced cancers. The repertoire was sequenced with immunoSEQ multiplex PCR; TCRdb's copy has only in-frame clones and lacks some. This table holds around 26,000 clones, 81% found once. The CDR3 contains 15 residues. V lost 0 bases to trimming and J lost 1 base, with 8 bases between them. Looked up from germline, CDR1 is SGHDT and CDR2 is YYEEEE. The sequencing here drew on CD4+ or CD8+ T cells sorted from blood, taken in a trial of the OX40 agonist ivuxolimab. This TCR was sampled from an adult with an advanced solid tumor such as melanoma, head and neck, liver or kidney cancer. This chain joins TRBV5-6 and TRBJ2-4; D not certain. The chain's CDR3 is CASSLALEAKNIQYF. The CDR3 DNA reads TGTGCCAGCAGCTTGGCCTTAGAGGCCAAAAACATTCAGTACTTC.